This TCR beta chain derives from a study of blood T cell repertoires in COVID-19. For the study at large: Acute and convalescent COVID-19 samples came from the United States, Italy and Spain. The analysed material was cDNA or gDNA that came from T cells, B-cell-depleted T cells, or PBMCs.

The ends were cut back, 7 bases at V and 6 bases at J, with 16 bases in the middle. Germline V lookup: CDR1 LGHDT, CDR2 YNNKEL (reference sequence). There are 13 residues in the CDR3. Authors' analysis steps: Cell counts per sample came from amplifying reference gene primers. Only in-frame clones appear in the TCRdb table, and some are missing; sequencing was by immunoSEQ multiplex PCR. From that table come the V and J calls and clone size; the DNA was used to work out D and trimming. Among hundreds of thousands of clones, about 85% were seen once, and the ten largest hold over 6%. The sequence came from a woman in her twenties or thirties with acute COVID-19. Input material: PBMCs or T cells enriched from blood (not recorded which). This rearrangement joins TRBV3-1 (or the pseudogene TRBV3-2) to TRBJ2-7, with D perhaps matching TRBD1 (6 bases). CDR3 sequence: CASNRQGIGEQYF. In nucleotides, the CDR3 is TGTGCCAGCAATAGGCAGGGGATAGGCGAGCAGTACTTC.